The rows below give T cell receptor beta chains drawn from one sample of a study of blood T cell repertoires in COVID-19. Generated by immunoSEQ multiplex PCR, the TCRdb table keeps only in-frame clones and is missing some. The sample has roughly 410,000 clones, 80% to 90% seen once. Sequencing was done on a sample of peripheral blood. These TCRs come from a man between 35 and 55 years old with acute or convalescent COVID-19. CDR3s include the opening cysteine and the closing phenylalanine or tryptophan. D genes are given only for firm matches. Clone size appears in some rows only: once, few, many, or a class for an expanded clone.

d_gene: TRBD2; j_gene: TRBJ2-5; len: 16; v_gene: TRBV7-9; abundance: once; CDR3nt: TGTGCCAGCAGCCGACCGGGACTAGCGGGAGTAGAGACCCAGTACTTC; CDR3aa: CASSRPGLAGVETQYF
d_gene: .; j_gene: TRBJ2-3; len: 16; v_gene: TRBV9; abundance: .; CDR3nt: TGTGCCAGCAGCGGCCTATACAGGGGGGGGACAGATACGCAGTATTTT; CDR3aa: CASSGLYRGGTDTQYF
d_gene: .; j_gene: TRBJ1-1; len: 12; v_gene: TRBV12-3/TRBV12-4; abundance: .; CDR3nt: TGTGCCAGCAGACTTAGCACGGCTGAAGCTTTCTTT; CDR3aa: CASRLSTAEAFF
d_gene: .; j_gene: TRBJ1-5; len: 16; v_gene: TRBV10-3; abundance: .; CDR3nt: TGTGCCATCAGTGAGGGGGTCAGGGGTTGGAATCAGCCCCAGCATTTT; CDR3aa: CAISEGVRGWNQPQHF
d_gene: .; j_gene: TRBJ2-7; len: 14; v_gene: TRBV2; abundance: .; CDR3nt: TGTGCCAGCAGCCGGATAGCGGCTAGTAACGAGCAGTACTTC; CDR3aa: CASSRIAASNEQYF
d_gene: TRBD1; j_gene: TRBJ2-2; len: 16; v_gene: TRBV9; abundance: .; CDR3nt: TGTGCCAGCAGCGCCCGAGGACAGGGTAACACCGGGGAGCTGTTTTTT; CDR3aa: CASSARGQGNTGELFF
d_gene: TRBD1; j_gene: TRBJ2-7; len: 15; v_gene: TRBV9; abundance: .; CDR3nt: TGTGCCAGCAGCCCCTGGGACAGGGGGGACTACGAGCAGTACTTC; CDR3aa: CASSPWDRGDYEQYF
d_gene: TRBD1; j_gene: TRBJ1-6; len: 13; v_gene: TRBV3-1/TRBV3-2; abundance: .; CDR3nt: TGTGCCAGCAGCAGGGACAGTAATTCACCCCTCCACTTT; CDR3aa: CASSRDSNSPLHF
d_gene: .; j_gene: TRBJ2-5; len: 16; v_gene: TRBV3-1/TRBV3-2; abundance: once; CDR3nt: TGTGCCAGCAGCCAAGTGAGGATACCTAACCAAGAGACCCAGTACTTC; CDR3aa: CASSQVRIPNQETQYF
d_gene: .; j_gene: TRBJ2-2; len: 16; v_gene: TRBV4-2; abundance: .; CDR3nt: TGTGCCAGCAGCCAAGTAGGCAGGACTGGATCCGGGGAGCTGTTTTTT; CDR3aa: CASSQVGRTGSGELFF
d_gene: TRBD1; j_gene: TRBJ2-1; len: 18; v_gene: TRBV4-2; abundance: once; CDR3nt: TGTGCCAGCAGCCAAGAGGAAATTCCCCGGGACAGGGGATTCGAGCAGTTCTTC; CDR3aa: CASSQEEIPRDRGFEQFF
d_gene: .; j_gene: TRBJ1-1; len: 13; v_gene: TRBV19; abundance: .; CDR3nt: TGTGCCAGTAGTGGGACACTGAACACTGAAGCTTTCTTT; CDR3aa: CASSGTLNTEAFF
d_gene: TRBD1; j_gene: TRBJ1-1; len: 16; v_gene: TRBV5-1; abundance: .; CDR3nt: TGCGCCAGCAGCTTGGGGGCAGGGGGCGAAGGCACTGAAGCTTTCTTT; CDR3aa: CASSLGAGGEGTEAFF
d_gene: .; j_gene: TRBJ1-2; len: 15; v_gene: TRBV19; abundance: .; CDR3nt: TGTGCCAGTAGTCGCCCCGCGGGGCAGCACTATGGCTACACCTTC; CDR3aa: CASSRPAGQHYGYTF
d_gene: TRBD2; j_gene: TRBJ2-7; len: 15; v_gene: TRBV5-1; abundance: once; CDR3nt: TGCGCCAGCAGCTCTTATAGCGGGAGGGACTACGAGCAGTACTTC; CDR3aa: CASSSYSGRDYEQYF
d_gene: TRBD2; j_gene: TRBJ2-4; len: 13; v_gene: TRBV29-1; abundance: .; CDR3nt: TGCAGCTCCGGCGGAGGGGAGGGAAACATTCAGTACTTC; CDR3aa: CSSGGGEGNIQYF
d_gene: .; j_gene: TRBJ1-2; len: 14; v_gene: TRBV6-1; abundance: .; CDR3nt: TGTGCCAGCAGTGAAGAACCGGGAGGCTATGGCTACACCTTC; CDR3aa: CASSEEPGGYGYTF
d_gene: .; j_gene: TRBJ2-2; len: 15; v_gene: TRBV3-1/TRBV3-2; abundance: .; CDR3nt: TGTGCCAGCAGCGGAGACCCACCCCGCACCGGGGAGCTGTTTTTT; CDR3aa: CASSGDPPRTGELFF
d_gene: .; j_gene: TRBJ1-2; len: 11; v_gene: TRBV20-1; abundance: .; CDR3nt: TGCAGTGCTAGGGAGTCTGATGGCTACACCTTC; CDR3aa: CSARESDGYTF
d_gene: .; j_gene: TRBJ2-3; len: 16; v_gene: TRBV19; abundance: .; CDR3nt: TGTGCCAGTAGTATAGATTGGGAGCGCAGCACAGATACGCAGTATTTT; CDR3aa: CASSIDWERSTDTQYF
d_gene: TRBD2; j_gene: TRBJ2-7; len: 15; v_gene: TRBV7-2; abundance: few; CDR3nt: TGTGCCAGCAGACGGGGTAGCGGGGGATTCGACGAGCAGTACTTC; CDR3aa: CASRRGSGGFDEQYF
d_gene: .; j_gene: TRBJ2-7; len: 14; v_gene: TRBV4-1; abundance: .; CDR3nt: TGCGCCAGCAGCCAAGGCAGTTCCCATTACGAGCAGTACTTC; CDR3aa: CASSQGSSHYEQYF
d_gene: TRBD1; j_gene: TRBJ1-6; len: 15; v_gene: TRBV5-6; abundance: .; CDR3nt: TGTGCCAGCAGCTTCGGGACAGGGGGTAATTCACCCCTCCACTTT; CDR3aa: CASSFGTGGNSPLHF
d_gene: TRBD2; j_gene: TRBJ2-1; len: 15; v_gene: TRBV2; abundance: .; CDR3nt: TGTGCCAGCAGTGAAACTAGCGGGGGGGCCAATGAGCAGTTCTTC; CDR3aa: CASSETSGGANEQFF
d_gene: .; j_gene: TRBJ2-7; len: 15; v_gene: TRBV2; abundance: .; CDR3nt: TGTGCCAGCAGTGGAGTCCAGGCTCCGTCCTACGAGCAGTACTTC; CDR3aa: CASSGVQAPSYEQYF
d_gene: TRBD1; j_gene: TRBJ1-1; len: 12; v_gene: TRBV7-8; abundance: .; CDR3nt: TGTGCCAGCGGACAGGTTAACGCTGAAGCTTTCTTT; CDR3aa: CASGQVNAEAFF
d_gene: .; j_gene: TRBJ1-5; len: 15; v_gene: TRBV19; abundance: .; CDR3nt: TGTGCCAGTAGTATCCGAGCGGATAGCAATCAGCCCCAGCATTTT; CDR3aa: CASSIRADSNQPQHF
d_gene: .; j_gene: TRBJ1-1; len: 13; v_gene: TRBV7-9; abundance: once; CDR3nt: TGTGCCAGCAGCATGGAGTCCCTAGCTGAAGCTTTCTTT; CDR3aa: CASSMESLAEAFF
d_gene: .; j_gene: TRBJ2-5; len: 14; v_gene: TRBV13; abundance: .; CDR3nt: TGTGCCAGCAGCCCTCAGGGGGAGGCAGAGACCCAGTACTTC; CDR3aa: CASSPQGEAETQYF
d_gene: .; j_gene: TRBJ1-1; len: 14; v_gene: TRBV7-3; abundance: .; CDR3nt: TGTGCCAGCAGCCCGGGCAGGGGATACACTGAAGCTTTCTTT; CDR3aa: CASSPGRGYTEAFF
d_gene: .; j_gene: TRBJ1-5; len: 15; v_gene: TRBV28; abundance: .; CDR3nt: TGTGCCAGCAGTTTAGCGGGGCTAGGCAATCAGCCCCAGCATTTT; CDR3aa: CASSLAGLGNQPQHF
d_gene: TRBD1; j_gene: TRBJ2-5; len: 14; v_gene: TRBV2; abundance: .; CDR3nt: TGTGCCAGCAGTGCCCAGACAGGGGAAGAGACCCAGTACTTC; CDR3aa: CASSAQTGEETQYF
d_gene: TRBD1; j_gene: TRBJ2-7; len: 15; v_gene: TRBV2; abundance: .; CDR3nt: TGTGCCAGCAGTCACCGGGACAGGGGCCCCCAAGAGCAGTACTTC; CDR3aa: CASSHRDRGPQEQYF
d_gene: .; j_gene: TRBJ2-5; len: 16; v_gene: TRBV6-2/TRBV6-3; abundance: .; CDR3nt: TGTGCCAGCAGTTACAGCATCAGGGGCCCTCAAGAGACCCAGTACTTC; CDR3aa: CASSYSIRGPQETQYF
d_gene: .; j_gene: TRBJ2-7; len: 15; v_gene: TRBV7-3; abundance: .; CDR3nt: TGTGCCAGCAGCTTGGGGAGTGCGGGCCCCTACGAGCAGTACTTC; CDR3aa: CASSLGSAGPYEQYF
d_gene: TRBD1; j_gene: TRBJ1-1; len: 14; v_gene: TRBV27; abundance: .; CDR3nt: TGTGCCAGCAGGACCGGGACAGGAAGTCCTGAAGCTTTCTTT; CDR3aa: CASRTGTGSPEAFF
d_gene: TRBD1; j_gene: TRBJ1-5; len: 16; v_gene: TRBV28; abundance: .; CDR3nt: TGTGCCAGCAGTGCTCCCCCCGGGACAGGGAATCAGCCCCAGCATTTT; CDR3aa: CASSAPPGTGNQPQHF
d_gene: TRBD1; j_gene: TRBJ1-2; len: 17; v_gene: TRBV7-9; abundance: .; CDR3nt: TGTGCCAGCAGCCAATCCGCCGGGACAGCAGCTAACTATGGCTACACCTTC; CDR3aa: CASSQSAGTAANYGYTF
d_gene: .; j_gene: TRBJ1-3; len: 13; v_gene: TRBV30; abundance: .; CDR3nt: TGTGCCTGGAGTGGGAGGGATGGAAACACCATATATTTT; CDR3aa: CAWSGRDGNTIYF
d_gene: .; j_gene: TRBJ2-3; len: 11; v_gene: TRBV20-1; abundance: .; CDR3nt: TGCAGTGTCCCCACTTACGATACGCAGTATTTT; CDR3aa: CSVPTYDTQYF
d_gene: .; j_gene: TRBJ1-1; len: 15; v_gene: TRBV3-1/TRBV3-2; abundance: .; CDR3nt: TGTGCCAGCAGCCTACCGGGACTGTCCTTCACTGAAGCTTTCTTT; CDR3aa: CASSLPGLSFTEAFF
d_gene: .; j_gene: TRBJ2-3; len: 15; v_gene: TRBV19; abundance: .; CDR3nt: TGTGCCAGTAGTATTAACAGCGGAATCACAGATACGCAGTATTTT; CDR3aa: CASSINSGITDTQYF
d_gene: TRBD2; j_gene: TRBJ2-5; len: 17; v_gene: TRBV27; abundance: .; CDR3nt: TGTGCCAGCAGTTCTGTCCGGCTAGCGGGAGTTCAAGAGACCCAGTACTTC; CDR3aa: CASSSVRLAGVQETQYF
d_gene: TRBD2; j_gene: TRBJ2-3; len: 15; v_gene: TRBV11-2; abundance: .; CDR3nt: TGTGCCAGCAGCTTAGCTGGGACTACCACAGATACGCAGTATTTT; CDR3aa: CASSLAGTTTDTQYF
d_gene: .; j_gene: TRBJ1-1; len: 14; v_gene: TRBV28; abundance: .; CDR3nt: TGTGCCAGCAGTTCCCCCGGGGGGCTAATTGAAGCTTTCTTT; CDR3aa: CASSSPGGLIEAFF
d_gene: .; j_gene: TRBJ1-4; len: 14; v_gene: TRBV28; abundance: .; CDR3nt: TGTGCCAGCAGTCCCCGCCTCCTCGGGGAAAAACTGTTTTTT; CDR3aa: CASSPRLLGEKLFF
d_gene: TRBD1; j_gene: TRBJ2-2; len: 14; v_gene: TRBV2; abundance: .; CDR3nt: TGTGCCAGCGAATGGGACAGGTCGACCGGGGAGCTGTTTTTT; CDR3aa: CASEWDRSTGELFF
d_gene: .; j_gene: TRBJ1-1; len: 14; v_gene: TRBV27; abundance: once; CDR3nt: TGTGCCAGCAGCCCGGACTCGGGCGGGGAGAGGGCTTTCTTT; CDR3aa: CASSPDSGGERAFF
d_gene: .; j_gene: TRBJ2-5; len: 15; v_gene: TRBV3-1/TRBV3-2; abundance: .; CDR3nt: TGTGCCAGCAGCCAAGTATCGGCAGGGGTGGAGACCCAGTACTTC; CDR3aa: CASSQVSAGVETQYF
d_gene: TRBD1; j_gene: TRBJ2-7; len: 15; v_gene: TRBV18; abundance: .; CDR3nt: TGTGCCAGCTCACCCGCCGGGACAGGGTTCTACGAGCAGTACTTC; CDR3aa: CASSPAGTGFYEQYF
d_gene: .; j_gene: TRBJ2-7; len: 15; v_gene: TRBV5-1; abundance: few; CDR3nt: TGCGCCAGCAGCCTCGGAGGGGTCTCCTCCTACGAGCAGTACTTC; CDR3aa: CASSLGGVSSYEQYF
d_gene: .; j_gene: TRBJ1-2; len: 11; v_gene: TRBV6-6; abundance: .; CDR3nt: TGTGCCAGCAGTCCCCCCAATGGCTACACCTTC; CDR3aa: CASSPPNGYTF
d_gene: TRBD2; j_gene: TRBJ2-1; len: 16; v_gene: TRBV27; abundance: .; CDR3nt: TGTGCCAGCAGAGAGAGTAGCGGGAGTGCCTACAATGAGCAGTTCTTC; CDR3aa: CASRESSGSAYNEQFF